The 15 T cell receptor beta chains below were found in one sample sequenced in a study of T cell repertoires in cytomegalovirus infection. TCRdb reprocessed the reads via MiXCR and lists one record per CDR3 protein. Of about 300,000 distinct CDR3 sequences in the sample, over 20% were seen once. Sequenced material: PBMCs. These receptors were taken from a human donor in good health (CMV status not recorded). Some clones in this sample may be carry-over from other donors' samples.

The table lists this clonotype with many counts. The genes are TRBV6-1 and TRBJ1-5; TRBD1 agrees at 10 bases. Germline lookup yields CDR1 MNHNS and CDR2 SASEGT. The V and J ends lost 2 bases and 3 bases, in that order; junction bases with no gene match: 7. The CDR3 runs to 17 residues. The DNA for the CDR3 is TGTGCCAGCAGTGAAAGAATGACAGGGGGCCCCAATCAGCCCCAGCATTTT. Its translation: CASSERMTGGPNQPQHF.

This clonotype has just a few counts. The V gene is TRBV5-1, the J gene TRBJ1-1, with a weak D call TRBD1 (5 bases). The CDR3 totals 13 residues. Germline CDR1 is SGHRS and CDR2 is YFSETQ. V lost 4 bases to trimming and J lost 5 bases, with 12 bases between them. CDR3 coding DNA: TGCGCCAGCAGCCCCTTCACAGGTACTGAAGCTTTCTTT. Amino acid sequence: CASSPFTGTEAFF.

The table lists this clonotype with many counts. This chain connects TRBV20-1 to TRBJ2-7; D tentatively reads TRBD1 or TRBD2 (5 bases each). The CDR3 loop spans 12 amino acids. Germline V CDR1 and CDR2: DFQATT, SNEGSKA (reference sequence). Trimming took 7 bases from V and 1 from J, leaving 11 bases between them. The CDR3: CSGSRGSYEQYF. The CDR3 coding sequence is TGCAGTGGATCGAGGGGTTCCTACGAGCAGTACTTC.

This clonotype has a handful of counts. The chain combines TRBV6-2 or TRBV6-3 with TRBJ1-1; no reliable D call. Germline V CDR1 and CDR2: MNHEY, SVGEGT. This CDR3 has 15 residues. V lost 2 bases and J 2 bases, leaving 12 bases between the germline ends. As DNA, the CDR3 is TGTGCCAGCAGTTACCTTGAGCCAACCAACACTGAAGCTTTCTTT. Translation: CASSYLEPTNTEAFF.

This clonotype was picked up a small number of times. This sequence joins TRBV28 and TRBJ2-1; D possibly corresponds to TRBD2 (6 bases). Germline V gene data show CDR1 as MDHEN and CDR2 as SYDVKM. CDR3 length: 13 amino acids. Trimming took off 7 bases at V and 7 bases at J, with 14 bases between the two ends. In DNA form, the CDR3 reads TGTGCCAGCACCCTGTGGCGGGAAAATGAGCAGTTCTTC. It yields the protein CASTLWRENEQFF.

The genes are TRBV7-6 and TRBJ2-1, with 9 bases fitting TRBD2. V shed 2 bases and J 1 base; nucleotides not matched to a gene: 3. CDR1 SGHVS and CDR2 FNYEAQ come from the germline V gene. The CDR3 runs 16 residues. The DNA for the CDR3 is TGTGCCAGCAGCTTATCCCTAGCGGGATCCTACAATGAGCAGTTCTTC. This translates into CASSLSLAGSYNEQFF.

The sample holds a few counts of this clonotype. The chain combines TRBV20-1 with TRBJ2-5; 11 bases agree with TRBD2. CDR1 is DFQATT, CDR2 SNEGSKA, per germline (reference sequence). Trimming removed 0 bases from V and 7 bases from J; junction bases left unmatched: 7. The CDR3 length is 15 residues. DNA of the CDR3: TGCAGTGCTAGAGATTCGACTAGCGGGGACGGGACCCAGTACTTC. Amino acids: CSARDSTSGDGTQYF.

This clonotype turned up a few times. The V gene is TRBV7-9, the J gene TRBJ2-5, with no clear D. Per the germline V gene, CDR1 is SEHNR and CDR2 is FQNEAQ (reference sequence). V was clipped by 2 bases and J by 3 bases, with 10 bases between them. The CDR3 extends over 14 amino acids. CDR3 sequence: CASSLRTEKETQYF. The DNA for the CDR3 is TGTGCCAGCAGCTTACGAACAGAGAAAGAGACCCAGTACTTC.

The rearrangement uses TRBV2 and TRBJ2-1, with a weak D call TRBD2 (7 bases). Germline-derived CDR1 and CDR2 are SNHLY and FYNNEI. The V gene lost 0 bases and the J gene lost 10 bases, with 16 bases spanning the gap. CDR3 size: 15 residues. Written as DNA, the CDR3 is TGTGCCAGCAGTGAAGCGGGGGGGGCCGGGATCGAGCAGTTCTTC. The encoded protein is CASSEAGGAGIEQFF.

This clonotype came up many times. The chain combines TRBV28 with TRBJ2-7; 11 bases align to TRBD2. The CDR3 totals 16 residues. Germline V CDR1 and CDR2: MDHEN, SYDVKM. V trimming: 4 bases; J trimming: 4 bases; junction bases outside the gene matches: 9. CDR3 nucleotide sequence: TGTGCCAGCAGTTCCCATAGCGGGAGGGCATTATACGAGCAGTACTTC. This encodes CASSSHSGRALYEQYF.

Many counts were recorded for this clonotype. The rearrangement joins TRBV7-2 to TRBJ1-5; D is undetermined. The V end lost 2 bases, the J end lost 7 bases, and 6 bases lay between the germline ends. The CDR3 has 12 residues. Germline assignment: CDR1 SGHTA and CDR2 FQGNSA. CDR3 bases: TGTGCCAGCAGCTTACCGGCCCAGCCCCAGCATTTT. Protein sequence: CASSLPAQPQHF. Combining the CDR3 with reference TRBV7-2 and TRBJ1-5 gives the whole variable domain GAGVSQSPSNKVTEKGKDVELRCDPISGHTALYWYRQSLGQGLEFLIYFQGNSAPDKSGLPSDRFSAERTGGSVSTLTIQRTQQEDSAVYLCASSLPAQPQHFGDGTRLSIL.

This clonotype was seen ten or more times. The chain employs TRBV11-3 and TRBJ2-5; unclear D gene. CDR1 and CDR2 from the germline V gene are SGHNT and YENEEA. The length of the CDR3 is 15 residues. Trimming cost V 1 base and J 1 base, with 10 bases left between them. CDR3 amino acids: CASSLGADIQETQYF. The DNA for the CDR3 is TGTGCCAGCAGCTTAGGAGCAGATATCCAAGAGACCCAGTACTTC.

This clonotype appeared many times. The rearrangement joins TRBV7-2 to TRBJ2-1; D not certain. Germline-derived CDR1 and CDR2 are SGHTA and FQGNSA. CDR3 length: 16 amino acids. V lost 0 bases and J 8 bases, leaving 17 bases between the germline ends. Here the CDR3 DNA reads TGTGCCAGCAGCTTAGCGCATGTCAGCGCCGCGGATGAGCAGTTCTTC. Translated, it gives CASSLAHVSAADEQFF.

This chain links TRBV20-1 with TRBJ2-5; perhaps TRBD2 as D (6 bases). V was cut by 3 bases and J by 4 bases, with 15 bases left in between. Germline-derived CDR1 and CDR2 are DFQATT and SNEGSKA (reference sequence). This CDR3 comprises 14 residues. The CDR3 here is CSASGSIIGETQYF. CDR3 bases: TGCAGTGCTAGCGGGAGTATAATTGGAGAGACCCAGTACTTC.

Only a few counts were recorded for this clonotype. The chain links TRBV7-2 to TRBJ2-5, with 10 bases that match TRBD1. The V and J ends lost 5 bases and 3 bases, in that order; junction bases with no gene match: 6. Germline V gene sequence: CDR1 SGHTA, CDR2 FQGNSA. This CDR3 is built from 15 residues. The CDR3 bases are TGTGCCAGCAGCGCCCGGACAGGGGGTAAAGAGACCCAGTACTTC. Residues: CASSARTGGKETQYF.